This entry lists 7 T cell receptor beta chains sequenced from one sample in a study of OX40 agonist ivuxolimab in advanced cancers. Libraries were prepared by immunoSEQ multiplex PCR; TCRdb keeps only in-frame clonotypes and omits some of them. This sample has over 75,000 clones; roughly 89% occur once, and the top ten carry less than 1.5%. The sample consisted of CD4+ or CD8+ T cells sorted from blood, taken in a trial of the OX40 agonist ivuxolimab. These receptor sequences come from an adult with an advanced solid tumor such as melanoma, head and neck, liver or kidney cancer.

CDR3 DNA sequence: TGTGCCAGCAGCTTAAGGGCAGGGGGCGAGCAGTACTTC. Translated, it gives CASSLRAGGEQYF. The chain couples TRBV11-2 to TRBJ2-7, with 7 nucleotides matching TRBD1. This CDR3 comprises 13 residues. In germline, CDR1 is SGHAT, CDR2 FQNNGV. V was pared by 2 bases and J by 6 bases, with 4 bases of the junction left unmatched.

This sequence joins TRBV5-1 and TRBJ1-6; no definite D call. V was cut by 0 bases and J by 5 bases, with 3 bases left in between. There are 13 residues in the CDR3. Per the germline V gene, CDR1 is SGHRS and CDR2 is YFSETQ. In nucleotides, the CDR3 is TGCGCCAGCAGCTTGGGAGATAATTCACCCCTCCACTTT. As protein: CASSLGDNSPLHF.

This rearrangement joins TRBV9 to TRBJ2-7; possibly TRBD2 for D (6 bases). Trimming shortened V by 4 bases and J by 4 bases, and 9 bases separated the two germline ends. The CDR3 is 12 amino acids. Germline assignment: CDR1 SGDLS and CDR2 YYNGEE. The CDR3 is CASSPGGYEQYF. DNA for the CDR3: TGTGCCAGCAGCCCTGGGGGGTACGAGCAGTACTTC.

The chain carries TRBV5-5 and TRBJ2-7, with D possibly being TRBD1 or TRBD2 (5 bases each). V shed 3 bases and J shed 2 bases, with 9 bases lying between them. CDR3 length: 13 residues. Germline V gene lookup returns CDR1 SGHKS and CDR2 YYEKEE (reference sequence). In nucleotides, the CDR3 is TGTGCCAGCAGCTCGGGACCTGCCTACGAGCAGTACTTC. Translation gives CASSSGPAYEQYF.

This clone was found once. The CDR3 coding sequence is TGTGCCAGCAGCTCCGGTGGGGGGGGGCAGCCCCAGCATTTT. It encodes CASSSGGGGQPQHF. The V gene is TRBV7-9, the J gene TRBJ1-5, with a possible D match to TRBD1 (5 bases). V lost 4 bases and J lost 7, with 14 bases in between. Germline V gives CDR1 SEHNR, CDR2 FQNEAQ (reference sequence). The CDR3 runs 14 residues.

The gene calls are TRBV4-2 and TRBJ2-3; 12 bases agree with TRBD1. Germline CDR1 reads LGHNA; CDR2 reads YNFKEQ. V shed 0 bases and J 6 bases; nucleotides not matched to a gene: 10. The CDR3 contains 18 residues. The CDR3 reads CASSQDFAGTGGGDTQYF. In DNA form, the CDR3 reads TGTGCCAGCAGCCAAGATTTTGCGGGGACAGGGGGCGGGGATACGCAGTATTTT.

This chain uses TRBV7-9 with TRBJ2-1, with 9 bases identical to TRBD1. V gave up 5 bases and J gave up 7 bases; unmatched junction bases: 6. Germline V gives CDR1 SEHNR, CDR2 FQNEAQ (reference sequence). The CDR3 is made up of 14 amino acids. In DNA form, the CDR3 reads TGTGCCAGCAGCCCCCGGACAGGGGAAAATGAGCAGTTCTTC. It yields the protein CASSPRTGENEQFF.